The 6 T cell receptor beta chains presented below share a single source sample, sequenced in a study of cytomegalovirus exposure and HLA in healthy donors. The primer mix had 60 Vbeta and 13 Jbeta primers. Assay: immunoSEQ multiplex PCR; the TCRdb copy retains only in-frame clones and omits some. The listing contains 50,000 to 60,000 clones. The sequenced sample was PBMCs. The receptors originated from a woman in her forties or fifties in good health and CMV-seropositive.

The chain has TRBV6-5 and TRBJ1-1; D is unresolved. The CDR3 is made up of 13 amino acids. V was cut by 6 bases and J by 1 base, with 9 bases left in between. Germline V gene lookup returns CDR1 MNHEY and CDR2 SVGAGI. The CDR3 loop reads CASRGRANTEAFF. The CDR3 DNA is TGTGCCAGCAGGGGGAGAGCGAACACTGAAGCTTTCTTT.

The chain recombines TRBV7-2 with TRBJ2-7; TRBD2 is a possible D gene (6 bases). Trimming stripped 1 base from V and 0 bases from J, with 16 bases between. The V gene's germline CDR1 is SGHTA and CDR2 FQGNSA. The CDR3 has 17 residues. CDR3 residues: CASSLGFPAGSSYEQYF. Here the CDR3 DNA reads TGTGCCAGCAGCTTAGGTTTCCCAGCGGGTAGCTCCTACGAGCAGTACTTC.

CDR3 nucleotide sequence: TGCGCCAGCAGCCCGGGACTTCCCATCGGGGGGGAGCAGTACTTC. It translates to CASSPGLPIGGEQYF. The chain uses TRBV5-1 and TRBJ2-7, with 7 bases matching TRBD2. V dropped 4 bases and J dropped 7; count of bases not matched to a gene: 14. Looked up from germline, CDR1 is SGHRS and CDR2 is YFSETQ. The CDR3 runs to 15 residues. Combining the CDR3 with reference TRBV5-1 and TRBJ2-7 gives the whole variable domain KAGVTQTPRYLIKTRGQQVTLSCSPISGHRSVSWYQQTPGQGLQFLFEYFSETQRNKGNFPGRFSGRQFSNSRSEMNVSTLELGDSALYLCASSPGLPIGGEQYFGPGTRLTVT.

This CDR3 reads CATSREIGGGRETQYF. The DNA of the CDR3 is TGTGCCACCAGCAGAGAGATTGGGGGGGGAAGGGAGACCCAGTACTTC. This rearrangement joins TRBV15 to TRBJ2-5, with TRBD2 matching 7 bases. The CDR3 sequence is 16 residues long. Germline V gene lookup returns CDR1 LNHNV and CDR2 YYDKDF (reference sequence). Unmatched junction bases numbered 9, after V lost 0 bases and J lost 5 bases.

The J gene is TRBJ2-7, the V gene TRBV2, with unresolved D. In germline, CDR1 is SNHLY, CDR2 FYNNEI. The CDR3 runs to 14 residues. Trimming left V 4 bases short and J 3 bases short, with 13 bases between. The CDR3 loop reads CASSVARNLYEQYF. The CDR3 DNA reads TGTGCCAGCAGTGTAGCCAGAAATCTCTACGAGCAGTACTTC.

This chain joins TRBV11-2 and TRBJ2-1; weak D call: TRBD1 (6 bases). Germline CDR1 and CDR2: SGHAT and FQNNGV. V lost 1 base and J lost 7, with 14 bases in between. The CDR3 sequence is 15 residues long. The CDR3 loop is CASSLGIGRGNEQFF. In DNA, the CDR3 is TGTGCCAGCAGCTTAGGTATTGGCAGGGGTAATGAGCAGTTCTTC.